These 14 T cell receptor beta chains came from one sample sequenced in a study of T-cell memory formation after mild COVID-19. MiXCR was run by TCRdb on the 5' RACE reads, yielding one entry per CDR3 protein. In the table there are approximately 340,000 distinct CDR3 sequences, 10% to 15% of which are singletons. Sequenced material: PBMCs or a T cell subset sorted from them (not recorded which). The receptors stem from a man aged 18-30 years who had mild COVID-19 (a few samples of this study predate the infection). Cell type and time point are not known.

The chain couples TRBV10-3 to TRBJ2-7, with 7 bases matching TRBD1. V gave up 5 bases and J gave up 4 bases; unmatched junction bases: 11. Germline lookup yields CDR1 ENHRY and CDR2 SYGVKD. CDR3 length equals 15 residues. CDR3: CAISQRRTGDYEQYF. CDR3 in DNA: TGTGCCATCAGTCAACGCCGGACAGGTGATTACGAGCAGTACTTC.

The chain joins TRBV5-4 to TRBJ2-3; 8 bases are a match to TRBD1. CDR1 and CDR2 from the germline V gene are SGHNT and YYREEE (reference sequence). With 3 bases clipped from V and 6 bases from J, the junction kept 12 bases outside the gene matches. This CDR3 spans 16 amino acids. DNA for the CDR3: TGTGCCAGCAGCTATACCCGGGACAGGCTTAGGGATACGCAGTATTTT. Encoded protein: CASSYTRDRLRDTQYF.

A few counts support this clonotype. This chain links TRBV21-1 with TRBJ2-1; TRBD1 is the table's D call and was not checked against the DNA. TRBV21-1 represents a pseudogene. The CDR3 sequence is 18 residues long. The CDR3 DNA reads TGTGCCAGCAGCAAAGGGGGGTCCGGGGGACAGGGGTTAAATGAGCAGTTCTTC. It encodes CASSKGGSGGQGLNEQFF.

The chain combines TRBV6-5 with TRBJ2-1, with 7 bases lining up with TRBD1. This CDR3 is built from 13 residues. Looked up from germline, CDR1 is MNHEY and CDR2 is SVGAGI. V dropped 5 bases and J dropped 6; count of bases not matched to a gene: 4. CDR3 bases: TGTGCCAGCAGTCACGGGACAGTCAATGAGCAGTTCTTC. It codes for CASSHGTVNEQFF.

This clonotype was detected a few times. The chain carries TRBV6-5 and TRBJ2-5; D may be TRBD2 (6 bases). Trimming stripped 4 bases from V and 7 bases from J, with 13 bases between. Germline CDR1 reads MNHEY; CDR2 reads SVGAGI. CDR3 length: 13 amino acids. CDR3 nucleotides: TGTGCCAGCAGTTCCAGGTTGGGAGGGACCCAGTACTTC. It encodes CASSSRLGGTQYF.

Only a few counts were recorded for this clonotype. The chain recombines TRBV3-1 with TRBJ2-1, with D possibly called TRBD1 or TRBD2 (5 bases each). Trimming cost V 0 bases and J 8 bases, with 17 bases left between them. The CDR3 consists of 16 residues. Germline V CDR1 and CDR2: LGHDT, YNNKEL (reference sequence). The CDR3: CASSQDKGTLGDEQFF. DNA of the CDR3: TGTGCCAGCAGCCAAGACAAAGGGACCCTTGGGGATGAGCAGTTCTTC.

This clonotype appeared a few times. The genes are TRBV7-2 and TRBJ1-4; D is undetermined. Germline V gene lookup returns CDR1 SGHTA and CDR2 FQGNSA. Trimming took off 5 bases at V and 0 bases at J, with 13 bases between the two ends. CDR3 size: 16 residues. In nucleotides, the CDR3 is TGTGCCAGCAGCCCCCGGCCGTACGCAACTAATGAAAAACTGTTTTTT. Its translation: CASSPRPYATNEKLFF.

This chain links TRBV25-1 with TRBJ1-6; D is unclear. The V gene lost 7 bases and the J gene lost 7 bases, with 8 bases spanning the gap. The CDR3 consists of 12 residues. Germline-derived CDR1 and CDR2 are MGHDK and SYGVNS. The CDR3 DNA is TGTGCCAGCACGACTGGGAATTCACCCCTCCACTTT. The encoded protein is CASTTGNSPLHF.

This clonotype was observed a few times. The CDR3 sequence: CAISEFQTGNYNSPLHF. The DNA of the CDR3 is TGTGCCATCAGTGAGTTCCAGACAGGCAATTATAATTCACCCCTCCACTTT. V is TRBV10-3 and J is TRBJ1-6, with D possibly matching TRBD1 (6 bases). This CDR3 contains 17 residues. CDR1 and CDR2 (germline): ENHRY, SYGVKD. Trimming shortened V by 1 base and J by 4 bases, and 14 bases separated the two germline ends.

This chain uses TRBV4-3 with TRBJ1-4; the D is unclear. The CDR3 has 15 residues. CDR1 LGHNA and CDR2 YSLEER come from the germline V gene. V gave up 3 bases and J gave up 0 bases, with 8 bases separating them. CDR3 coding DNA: TGCGCCAGCAGCCAGGGAGGTGCAACTAATGAAAAACTGTTTTTT. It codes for CASSQGGATNEKLFF.

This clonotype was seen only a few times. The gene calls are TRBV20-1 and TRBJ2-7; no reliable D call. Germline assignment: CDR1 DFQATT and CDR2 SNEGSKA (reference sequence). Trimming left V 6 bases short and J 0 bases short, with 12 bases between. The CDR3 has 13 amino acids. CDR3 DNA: TGCAGTGCCCCTCTTGGTACCTCCTACGAGCAGTACGTC. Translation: CSAPLGTSYEQYV.

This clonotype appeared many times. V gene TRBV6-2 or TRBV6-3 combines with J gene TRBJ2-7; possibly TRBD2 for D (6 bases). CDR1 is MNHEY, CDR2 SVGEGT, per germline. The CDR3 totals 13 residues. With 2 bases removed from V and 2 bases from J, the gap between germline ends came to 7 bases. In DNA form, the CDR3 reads TGTGCCAGCAGTTACGGACTAACCTACGAGCAGTACTTC. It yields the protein CASSYGLTYEQYF.

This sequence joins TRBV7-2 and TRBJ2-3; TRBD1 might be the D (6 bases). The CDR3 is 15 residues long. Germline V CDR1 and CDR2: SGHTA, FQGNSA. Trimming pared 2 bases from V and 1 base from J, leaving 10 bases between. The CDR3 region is CASSLPPGGTDTQYF. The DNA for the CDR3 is TGTGCCAGCAGCTTACCCCCAGGGGGCACAGATACGCAGTATTTT.

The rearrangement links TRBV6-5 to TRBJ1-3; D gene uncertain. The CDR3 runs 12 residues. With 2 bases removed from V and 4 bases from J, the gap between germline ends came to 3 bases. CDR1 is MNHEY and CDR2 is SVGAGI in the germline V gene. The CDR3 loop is CASSYDGNTIYF. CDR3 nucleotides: TGTGCCAGCAGTTACGACGGAAACACCATATATTTT.